The clone carrying this T cell receptor (beta chain) was recorded a few times. Its antigen is not identified. 5'RACE template switching generated TCR cDNA, adding a universal primer site and UMIs. One entry per CDR3 protein, called by TCRdb with MiXCR from the 5' RACE reads. The repertoire holds about 260,000 distinct CDR3 sequences, with roughly 5.2% as singletons. The CDR3 covers 18 residues. With V trimmed by 6 bases and J by 1 base, 17 bases remained unmatched. The sample comes from a study of T cells after yellow fever vaccination. Study summary: Where fractions had low cell numbers, libraries were prepared from them with the SMART-Seq v4 Ultra Low Input RNA kit.

Study outcomes and limitations: Post-booster repertoires again held most primary-vaccination clones (about 95% CD4, about 88% CD8).

This specimen was CD4+ T cells sorted from PBMCs, taken on the day of the yellow fever booster vaccination. This chain links TRBV12-3 or TRBV12-4 with TRBJ1-2; 7 positions agree with TRBD1. This receptor was taken from a man aged 18 to 30 who received the YFV17D yellow fever vaccine. For the CDR3, the DNA is TGTGCCAGCAGGGAATTGGCTGTGACAGGGATGGGTAACTATGGCTACACCTTC. Protein product: CASRELAVTGMGNYGYTF.